This T cell receptor (beta chain) was recorded in a study of T cell repertoires and Cas9 in healthy adults. Whole-study context: SpCas9-reactive CD4 and CD8 T cells were characterized for potency, cytotoxicity and lineage.

Notes on the study in general: Reportedly, SpCas9-reactive effector T cell proliferation and function were mitigated by SpCas9-reactive Tregs in vitro.

Trimming pared 1 base from V and 3 bases from J, leaving 13 bases between. In germline, CDR1 is SGHNT, CDR2 YENEEA. CDR3 length: 15 amino acids. Profiling relied on immunoSEQ multiplex PCR, and the TCRdb table lists in-frame clones only, not all of them. The sample has about 14,000 clones; roughly 87% are singletons. On this clone: Its antigen remains unidentified.

The specimen was Tregs (CD4+, CD25+, CD127-, CD137-, CD154-) from PBMCs; culture status not recorded. The rearrangement joins TRBV11-3 to TRBJ2-7; D remains ambiguous. The sequence was collected from a human donor in good health. The CDR3 spells CASSLGLQANYEQYF. DNA for the CDR3: TGTGCCAGCAGCTTAGGCCTCCAGGCTAACTACGAGCAGTACTTC.